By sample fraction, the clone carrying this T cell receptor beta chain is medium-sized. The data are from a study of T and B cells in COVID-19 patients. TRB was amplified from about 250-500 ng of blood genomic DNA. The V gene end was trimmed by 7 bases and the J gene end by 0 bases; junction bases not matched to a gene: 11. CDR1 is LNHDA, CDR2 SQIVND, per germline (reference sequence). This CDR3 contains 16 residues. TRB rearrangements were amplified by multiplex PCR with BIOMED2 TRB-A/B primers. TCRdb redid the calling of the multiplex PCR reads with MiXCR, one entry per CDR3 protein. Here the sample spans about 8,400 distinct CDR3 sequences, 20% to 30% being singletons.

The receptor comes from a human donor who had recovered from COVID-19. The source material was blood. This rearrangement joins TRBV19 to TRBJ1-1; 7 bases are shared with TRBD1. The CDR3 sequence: CASTHGTAKLNTEAFF. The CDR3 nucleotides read TGTGCCAGTACCCACGGGACAGCTAAACTGAACACTGAAGCTTTCTTT.